The rows below give T cell receptor beta chains drawn from one sample of a study of vaccination effects on CD4 cells after COVID-19. TCRdb's table, derived via immunoSEQ multiplex PCR, lists solely in-frame clones and lacks some. The sample includes some 31,000 clones, around 79% of them seen just once. No cognate antigen is known for these TCRs. Sample: CD4+ T cells from PBMCs cultured without peptide, taken after COVID-19 vaccination. These receptors were obtained from a human donor who had a prior SARS-CoV-2 infection. The CDR3 runs from the conserved cysteine through the conserved F or W. The D gene is left open where the match is weak. A clone size is listed for some rows: how often the clone was seen (once, few, many), or a class if it is expanded.

>TRBV4-1|TRBJ2-7|.|TRBD1
TGCGCCAGCAGCCCGGAACCACAGGGGGTAGCCCACGAGCAGTACTTC
CASSPEPQGVAHEQYF
>TRBV5-4|TRBJ2-3|.|.
TGTGCCAGCAGCTTGGCCGGCACAGATACGCAGTATTTT
CASSLAGTDTQYF
>TRBV29-1|TRBJ2-2|.|TRBD1
TGCAGCGTTGTGGGGGACAGGAAGAACACCGGGGAGCTGTTTTTT
CSVVGDRKNTGELFF
>TRBV28|TRBJ1-2|.|.
TGTGCCAGCAGTTTGAACTATGGCTACACCTTC
CASSLNYGYTF
>TRBV30|TRBJ1-2|.|TRBD1
TGTGCCTGGAAAAGACAGGGCCAACCTGGGGGCTACACCTTC
CAWKRQGQPGGYTF
>TRBV2|TRBJ1-1|few|.
TGTGCCAGCAGTGAGGGAGCGGGCACTGAAGCTTTCTTT
CASSEGAGTEAFF
>TRBV11-3|TRBJ2-4|.|.
TGTGCCAGCAGCTTGGGGGGAGTTGCCAAAAACATTCAGTACTTC
CASSLGGVAKNIQYF
>TRBV6-5|TRBJ1-2|.|.
TGTGCCAGCAGTTACTCCCGGGGAGCTAACTATGGCTACACCTTC
CASSYSRGANYGYTF
>TRBV4-2|TRBJ2-3|.|.
TGTGCCAGCAGTCACCCGGCTACCGAAAGCACAGATACGCAGTATTTT
CASSHPATESTDTQYF
>TRBV2|TRBJ2-3|.|TRBD2
TGTGCCAGCGTCCGGGCGGGAGGGTCAGATACGCAGTATTTT
CASVRAGGSDTQYF
>TRBV5-4|TRBJ2-1|few|.
TGTGCCAGCAGCGCGGGACAGCTCTCCTACAATGAGCAGTTCTTC
CASSAGQLSYNEQFF
>TRBV18|TRBJ1-1|.|TRBD1
TGTGCCAGCTCACCGCCTGCTTCACAGGGGAACCCTGAAGCTTTCTTT
CASSPPASQGNPEAFF
>TRBV24-1|TRBJ1-5|.|.
TGTGCCACCAGTGATTTACGGGGTAGGGACAATCAGCCCCAGCATTTT
CATSDLRGRDNQPQHF
>TRBV24-1|TRBJ2-5|.|.
TGTGCCACCAGTGGGTCAAGGGGCGAAGACCAAGAGACCCAGTACTTC
CATSGSRGEDQETQYF
>TRBV11-3|TRBJ2-5|.|.
TGTGCCAGCAGCCCACCCGGGCGATACCAAGAGACCCAGTACTTC
CASSPPGRYQETQYF
>TRBV5-1|TRBJ1-4|.|.
TGCGCCAGCAGGCTGGGGGCTTTCACTAATGAAAAACTGTTTTTT
CASRLGAFTNEKLFF
>TRBV28|TRBJ2-3|.|TRBD2
TGTGCCAGCAGCACCGCGACCCCGGGACTAGCGGAGCGCACAGATACGCAGTATTTT
CASSTATPGLAERTDTQYF
>TRBV7-2|TRBJ1-1|.|TRBD1
TGTGCCAGCAGCTTAGAGACAGGGAAAGCTTTCTTT
CASSLETGKAFF
>TRBV7-9|TRBJ1-6|.|.
TGTGCCAGCAACCTGGACGGGAGTTCACCCCTCCACTTT
CASNLDGSSPLHF
>TRBV20-1|TRBJ2-7|.|.
TGCAGTGCTAGTAATAGGAGACATTTCTACGAGCAGTACTTC
CSASNRRHFYEQYF
>TRBV7-2|TRBJ2-1|few|TRBD2
TGTGCCAGCAGCTTAGCGTGGACTAGCGGGGAGCAGTTCTTC
CASSLAWTSGEQFF
>TRBV7-6|TRBJ1-4|.|.
TGTGCCAGCAGCCCCTTGGCGGCTGGCTCGAATGAAAAACTGTTTTTT
CASSPLAAGSNEKLFF
>TRBV9|TRBJ2-3|.|TRBD2
TGTGCCAGCAGCGCCGGGACTAGTGAAGATACGCAGTATTTT
CASSAGTSEDTQYF
>TRBV19|TRBJ2-7|few|TRBD1
TGTGCCAGCGCCTACAGGGGGATCAAGCAGTACTTC
CASAYRGIKQYF
>TRBV6-4|TRBJ2-7|.|.
TGTGCCAGCAGTCTACTCTGGCGGAGAGCCTACGAGCAGTACTTC
CASSLLWRRAYEQYF
>TRBV21-1|TRBJ2-2|once|.
TGTGCCAGCAGCAAAGGAAAAAAGGGGGCCGGGGAGCTGTTTTTT
CASSKGKKGAGELFF
>TRBV4-3|TRBJ2-5|.|.
TGCGCCAGCAGCCAGTCTCGGGCGAAGACCCAGTACTTC
CASSQSRAKTQYF
>TRBV29-1|TRBJ2-1|.|TRBD2
TGCAGCGTATCTGGGAGAGCGGGGAGCGAGGACAATGAGCAGTTCTTC
CSVSGRAGSEDNEQFF
>TRBV7-6|TRBJ2-4|few|TRBD2
TGTGCCAGCAGCTTAACCCTAGCGGGATACGGAAACATTCAGTACTTC
CASSLTLAGYGNIQYF